The 27 T cell receptor beta chains below were found in one sample sequenced in a study of blood T cells in healthy people across ages. Combining a sample-barcoded 5' primer with a J-beta primer mix, a second PCR ran for roughly 7 to 11 cycles. Via MiXCR, TCRdb re-called the 5' RACE reads, giving one row per CDR3 protein. The data show some 1.4 million distinct CDR3 sequences, 42% seen once. Material for sequencing was blood. These receptors all stem from a woman younger than 35 in good health.

The V call is TRBV12-3 or TRBV12-4, the J call TRBJ2-5, with D tentatively TRBD1 (6 bases). The CDR3 spans 14 residues. V was pared by 6 bases and J by 11 bases, with 22 bases between. The CDR3: CASSQGTEAIGQYF. Written as DNA, the CDR3 is TGTGCCAGCAGCCAGGGGACGGAGGCCATAGGGCAGTACTTC.

As for this clonotype: The junction departs from germline at one end; a sequencing error may be responsible. The chain is built from TRBV20-1 and TRBJ2-7; TRBD2 aligns across 9 bases. The CDR3 has 12 residues. From germline, CDR1 is DFQATT and CDR2 SNEGSKA (reference sequence). Here the CDR3 DNA reads TGCAGTACTAGCGGGTCAAACAATGAGCAGTACTTC. Its protein is CSTSGSNNEQYF.

This clonotype came up many times. V and J are TRBV6-1 and TRBJ2-4; 8 bases align to TRBD1. The length of the CDR3 is 13 residues. Germline loops: CDR1 MNHNS, CDR2 SASEGT. Trimming at V came to 7 bases and at J to 8 bases, leaving 7 bases not matched to a gene. The DNA of the CDR3 is TGTGCCAGCAATCACAGGGGGTTGGACATTCAGTACTTC. This gives the protein CASNHRGLDIQYF.

This clonotype was counted only a few times. The junction shows a germline mismatch at one end, possibly a read error. The V gene is TRBV27, the J gene TRBJ2-1; D may be TRBD1 (6 bases). The length of the CDR3 is 15 residues. CDR1 and CDR2 (germline): MNHEY, SMNVEV (reference sequence). The CDR3 region is CASGLGAHTYNEQFF. The CDR3 DNA reads as TGTGCCAGCGGTTTGGGGGCCCACACTTACAATGAGCAGTTCTTC.

The CDR3 region is CSARDLSGGAYNEQFF. In DNA, the CDR3 is TGCAGTGCTAGAGATCTTAGCGGGGGGGCCTACAATGAGCAGTTCTTC. J is TRBJ2-1 and V is TRBV20-1; 11 nucleotides align to TRBD2. The CDR3 contains 16 residues. Germline-derived CDR1 and CDR2 are DFQATT and SNEGSKA (reference sequence). V gave up 0 bases and J gave up 2 bases; unmatched junction bases: 3.

The CDR3 spells CASSEDYNSPLHF. The CDR3 DNA reads TGTGCCAGCAGTGAAGACTATAATTCACCCCTCCACTTT. This chain uses TRBV2 with TRBJ1-6; D remains ambiguous. The CDR3 is 13 amino acids. V was cut by 1 base and J by 3 bases, with 1 base left in between. Germline V CDR1 and CDR2: SNHLY, FYNNEI. Full variable domain (remainder filled in from reference TRBV2 and TRBJ1-6): EPEVTQTPSHQVTQMGQEVILRCVPISNHLYFYWYRQILGQKVEFLVSFYNNEISEKSEIFDDQFSVERPDGSNFTLKIRSTKLEDSAMYFCASSEDYNSPLHFGNGTRLTVT.

V and J are TRBV7-9 and TRBJ2-7; 13 bases map to TRBD2. In germline, CDR1 is SEHNR, CDR2 FQNEAQ (reference sequence). The length of the CDR3 is 20 residues. The V gene end was trimmed by 5 bases and the J gene end by 3 bases; junction bases not matched to a gene: 19. CDR3 nucleotide sequence: TGTGCCAGCAGCCCTCCCGGACAGAAAATAGGACTAGCGGGAGTCTACGAGCAGTACTTC. It encodes CASSPPGQKIGLAGVYEQYF.

The chain has TRBV6-5 and TRBJ2-1, with 9 bases that match TRBD1. V was pared by 0 bases and J by 10 bases, with 4 bases of the junction left unmatched. There are 14 residues in the CDR3. Germline lookup yields CDR1 MNHEY and CDR2 SVGAGI. CDR3 region: CASSYSRQGGEQFF. The CDR3 DNA sequence: TGTGCCAGCAGTTACTCGAGACAGGGGGGCGAGCAGTTCTTC.

As to this clonotype: A much larger clone lies one base from this, so it may be a read error. The chain is built from TRBV5-6 and TRBJ1-2, with TRBD1 as a possible D gene (5 bases). CDR1 and CDR2 (germline): SGHDT, YYEEEE. Trimming stripped 0 bases from V and 8 bases from J, with 20 bases between. The CDR3 totals 16 residues. The CDR3 region has the DNA TGTGCCAGCAGCTTGGGGAAAATTGGGGCAGTAAGAGGCTACACCTTC. Encoded protein: CASSLGKIGAVRGYTF.

This sequence joins TRBV4-1 and TRBJ2-1; D gene uncertain. Germline-derived CDR1 and CDR2 are MGHRA and YSYEKL. The CDR3 covers 15 residues. The ends were cut back, 2 bases at V and 10 bases at J, with 18 bases in the middle. In DNA form, the CDR3 reads TGCGCCAGCAGCCAAAACCATGAGTTGTCCTACGAGCAGTTCTTC. Its protein product is CASSQNHELSYEQFF.

This clonotype showed up just a few times. The V call is TRBV27, the J call TRBJ1-1; 8 bases map to TRBD1. In germline, CDR1 is MNHEY, CDR2 SMNVEV (reference sequence). Losses at the gene ends were 5 bases for V and 3 bases for J; bases not matched to a gene: 8. This CDR3 region has 15 residues. The CDR3 DNA reads TGTGCCAGCAGTCTCCGGGGGACAGGAGACACTGAAGCTTTCTTT. Its translation is CASSLRGTGDTEAFF.

This chain uses TRBV10-3 with TRBJ2-7, with TRBD2 identical over 13 bases. CDR1 is ENHRY, CDR2 SYGVKD, per germline. The junction had 11 bases not matched to a gene; V was cut back by 2 bases and J by 7 bases. CDR3 length: 17 amino acids. The CDR3 DNA is TGTGCCATCAGTGAGACTAGCGGGAGGGCCCCGGGAGAAGAGCAGTACTTC. This sequence encodes CAISETSGRAPGEEQYF.

V and J are TRBV5-1 and TRBJ2-7; the match to TRBD2 covers 7 bases. J gave up 1 base and V 2 bases, and 6 bases lay outside the gene matches. The CDR3 covers 15 residues. Per the germline V gene, CDR1 is SGHRS and CDR2 is YFSETQ. The CDR3 DNA sequence: TGCGCCAGCAGCTTAGGAAGCGGGACTTCCTACGAGCAGTACTTC. Its translation: CASSLGSGTSYEQYF. The variable domain in full, completed from reference TRBV5-1 and TRBJ2-7, reads KAGVTQTPRYLIKTRGQQVTLSCSPISGHRSVSWYQQTPGQGLQFLFEYFSETQRNKGNFPGRFSGRQFSNSRSEMNVSTLELGDSALYLCASSLGSGTSYEQYFGPGTRLTVT.

This clonotype was counted a few times. The V and J genes are TRBV2 and TRBJ2-2; the match to TRBD1 covers 11 bases. The germline V gene encodes CDR1 SNHLY and CDR2 FYNNEI. The CDR3 sequence is 18 residues long. After removal of 5 bases from V and 0 bases from J, the junction contained 8 bases not matched to a gene. The CDR3 DNA sequence: TGTGCCAGCAGTAAATGGGGGGGACAGGGGGCGAACACCGGGGAGCTGTTTTTT. It yields the protein CASSKWGGQGANTGELFF. The full variable domain, in which reference TRBV2 and TRBJ2-2 provide the parts outside the CDR3, is EPEVTQTPSHQVTQMGQEVILRCVPISNHLYFYWYRQILGQKVEFLVSFYNNEISEKSEIFDDQFSVERPDGSNFTLKIRSTKLEDSAMYFCASSKWGGQGANTGELFFGEGSRLTVL.

This clonotype was detected only a few times. The chain couples TRBV29-1 to TRBJ2-1; a weak D match, TRBD2 (6 bases). V lost 3 bases and J 6 bases, leaving 18 bases between the germline ends. The CDR3 consists of 15 residues. The germline gives CDR1 SQVTM, CDR2 ANQGSEA. CDR3 sequence reads: CSVDPGPSAGNEQFF. DNA for the CDR3: TGCAGCGTTGATCCCGGGCCTAGCGCAGGCAATGAGCAGTTCTTC.

A few counts support this clonotype. The V and J genes are TRBV20-1 and TRBJ2-7, with TRBD2 identical over 8 bases. Trimming removed 6 bases from V and 7 bases from J; junction bases left unmatched: 14. The germline CDR1 and CDR2 sequences are DFQATT and SNEGSKA (reference sequence). The CDR3 sequence is 14 residues long. The CDR3 sequence is CSATLTGGYNEQYF. In nucleotides, the CDR3 is TGCAGTGCGACCCTCACGGGGGGGTACAATGAGCAGTACTTC.

Concerning this clonotype: A much larger clone lies one base from this, so it may be a read error. V gene TRBV7-9 combines with J gene TRBJ1-2; unclear D gene. V lost 1 base and J lost 9, with 12 bases in between. CDR3 length: 13 amino acids. CDR1 and CDR2 from the germline V gene are SEHNR and FQNEAQ (reference sequence). CDR3 region: CASSLGAAYSYTF. CDR3 sequence (DNA): TGTGCCAGCAGCTTAGGGGCAGCGTATAGCTACACCTTC.

In this sample, this clonotype turned up a few times. This chain uses TRBV3-1 with TRBJ2-5, with D unresolved. The length of the CDR3 is 13 residues. The V end lost 5 bases, the J end lost 11 bases, and 18 bases lay between the germline ends. Per the germline V gene, CDR1 is LGHDT and CDR2 is YNNKEL (reference sequence). The CDR3 here is CASSSISVNEQYF. In nucleotides, the CDR3 is TGTGCCAGCAGCTCCATCAGCGTCAATGAGCAGTACTTC.

V is TRBV28 and J is TRBJ1-5; 9 bases align to TRBD1. V lost 5 bases, J lost 4 bases, and 9 bases stayed unmatched. This CDR3 region has 16 residues. Germline CDR1 and CDR2: MDHEN and SYDVKM. The DNA of the CDR3 is TGTGCCAGCAGTCTCGGGACAGGGACCTTTAATCAGCCCCAGCATTTT. This gives the protein CASSLGTGTFNQPQHF.

The chain uses TRBV29-1 and TRBJ2-5; 9 bases match TRBD1. The J call may be wrong; the DNA end is better matched by TRBJ2-7. The CDR3 is 13 residues long. CDR1 is SQVTM and CDR2 is ANQGSEA in the germline V gene. CDR3: CSFRYGTGSEQYF. The CDR3 region has the DNA TGCAGCTTTCGCTACGGGACAGGGTCCGAGCAGTACTTC.

The V call is TRBV28, the J call TRBJ2-3, with 9 bases matching TRBD2. V trimming: 6 bases; J trimming: 8 bases; junction bases outside the gene matches: 21. In germline, CDR1 is MDHEN, CDR2 SYDVKM. CDR3 length: 18 residues. For the CDR3, the DNA is TGTGCCAGCAGCCGTTATAGGGACCCCGGGACTAGCAGTACTACGCAGTATTTT. This gives the protein CASSRYRDPGTSSTTQYF.

This CDR3 is CASSYGRLSTDTQYF. The DNA for the CDR3 is TGTGCCAGCAGTTACGGGAGACTTAGCACAGATACGCAGTATTTT. V usage is TRBV6-6 and J usage is TRBJ2-3, with a tentative D call TRBD2 (5 bases). The germline gives CDR1 MNHNY, CDR2 SVGAGI (reference sequence). The CDR3 extends over 15 amino acids. The V end lost 2 bases, the J end lost 0 bases, and 9 bases lay between the germline ends.

This clonotype has just a few counts. This chain connects TRBV20-1 to TRBJ2-5; no firm D call. CDR3 length: 17 residues. CDR1 DFQATT and CDR2 SNEGSKA come from the germline V gene (reference sequence). Trimming cost V 5 bases and J 0 bases, with 22 bases left between them. Here the CDR3 reads CSAPPLGVAWYQETQYF. The CDR3 nucleotides read TGCAGTGCTCCTCCCCTTGGGGTAGCCTGGTACCAAGAGACCCAGTACTTC.

The J gene is TRBJ2-1, the V gene TRBV28; weak D call: TRBD2 (7 bases). V was pared by 1 base and J by 10 bases, with 17 bases between. Germline V gene lookup returns CDR1 MDHEN and CDR2 SYDVKM. The CDR3 extends over 15 amino acids. The CDR3 coding sequence is TGTGCCAGCAGTTTATCCGGGGGGCTAACCTACGAGCAGTTCTTC. Its protein product is CASSLSGGLTYEQFF.

V is TRBV7-2 and J is TRBJ2-5, with 9 bases matching TRBD2. V was pared by 1 base and J by 11 bases, with 14 bases of the junction left unmatched. The CDR3 contains 16 residues. Per the germline V gene, CDR1 is SGHTA and CDR2 is FQGNSA. CDR3 sequence (DNA): TGTGCCAGCAGCTTAGTGGGCGGGAGGGCCTCTGATGAGCAGTACTTC. Protein: CASSLVGGRASDEQYF.

The CDR3, as DNA: TGCAGTGCTAGTTTGGAGAGCGGAGAGACCCAGTACTTC. This sequence encodes CSASLESGETQYF. The V call is TRBV20-1, the J call TRBJ2-7; D possibly corresponds to TRBD2 (5 bases). The J call is uncertain, as TRBJ2-5 better fits the DNA end. This CDR3 has 13 amino acids. The germline CDR1 and CDR2 sequences are DFQATT and SNEGSKA (reference sequence).

The V call is TRBV3-1, the J call TRBJ2-2; 7 nucleotides match TRBD1. This CDR3 has 17 residues. The junction had 10 bases not matched to a gene; V was cut back by 2 bases and J by 4 bases. The germline CDR1 and CDR2 sequences are LGHDT and YNNKEL (reference sequence). This chain's CDR3 is CASSQRTGQWATGELFF. CDR3 in DNA: TGTGCCAGCAGCCAACGAACGGGACAGTGGGCCACCGGGGAGCTGTTTTTT.